A single sample is the source of the 32 T cell receptor beta chains below, sequenced in a study of T cell responses to AZD1222 COVID-19 vaccine. Some clones are missing from TCRdb's copy, which holds only in-frame ones; the method was immunoSEQ multiplex PCR. The profile covers around 140,000 clones, with 75% to 95% appearing a single time and about 1.9% taken by the ten largest. Sequencing was performed on peripheral blood, taken 28 days after the second AZD1222 dose. These receptors were collected from an adult who received the AZD1222 COVID-19 vaccine.

The chain is built from TRBV6-4 and TRBJ2-2, with 7 bases aligning to TRBD1. The CDR3 is 14 residues long. CDR1 is MRHNA and CDR2 is SNTAGT in the germline V gene. V shed 6 bases, J shed 5 bases, and the junction held 6 bases outside the gene matches. As DNA, the CDR3 is TGTGCCAGCAGACCTACAGGGGAGACCGGGGAGCTGTTTTTT. It specifies CASRPTGETGELFF.

This clone was seen just once. CDR3 region: CASSSGTGDKQYV. The CDR3 coding sequence is TGTGCCAGCAGCTCCGGGACAGGGGATAAGCAGTACGTC. The chain combines TRBV7-9 with TRBJ2-7, with TRBD1 matching over 10 bases. CDR1 is SEHNR, CDR2 FQNEAQ, per germline (reference sequence). The J segment lost 8 bases and the V segment lost 4 bases, leaving 5 bases of the junction unmatched. This CDR3 has 13 amino acids.

The chain uses TRBV9 and TRBJ2-2; 9 bases agree with TRBD2. The CDR3 is made up of 15 amino acids. In germline, CDR1 is SGDLS, CDR2 YYNGEE. Unmatched junction bases numbered 10, after V lost 0 bases and J lost 13 bases. Here the CDR3 DNA reads TGTGCCAGCAGCGTAGAAGCTAGCGGGGTGGGGTCGCTGTTTTTT. It is translated as CASSVEASGVGSLFF.

This chain uses TRBV11-2 with TRBJ2-7; D not resolved. CDR1 and CDR2 (germline): SGHAT, FQNNGV. This CDR3 contains 11 residues. Trimming pared 6 bases from V and 4 bases from J, leaving 7 bases between. The CDR3 DNA sequence: TGTGCCAGCAGTCGGGCGTACGAGCAGTACTTC. The encoded protein is CASSRAYEQYF.

V and J are TRBV12-5 and TRBJ2-3; TRBD2 matches 16 bases. Trimming cost V 3 bases and J 2 bases; bases outside gene matches: 5. CDR3 length: 18 residues. In germline, CDR1 is LGHNT, CDR2 FRNRAP. This CDR3 reads CASGFGTSGRVLTDTQYF. CDR3 DNA: TGTGCTAGTGGTTTCGGGACTAGCGGGAGGGTCCTCACAGATACGCAGTATTTT.

The chain uses TRBV27 and TRBJ1-2; D is uncertain. CDR3 size: 12 residues. The germline CDR1 and CDR2 sequences are MNHEY and SMNVEV (reference sequence). Trimming took off 4 bases at V and 4 bases at J, with 7 bases between the two ends. DNA for the CDR3: TGTGCCAGCAGTTCCGGACTCTATGGCTACACCTTC. It is translated as CASSSGLYGYTF.

This chain joins TRBV6-5 and TRBJ1-1; maybe TRBD1 (5 bases). The CDR3 is made up of 14 amino acids. V lost 5 bases, J lost 5 bases, and 15 bases lay in between. Germline V gene lookup returns CDR1 MNHEY and CDR2 SVGAGI. This CDR3 is CASSLGPRGTEAFF. CDR3 nucleotides: TGTGCCAGCAGTCTGGGACCCCGAGGGACTGAAGCTTTCTTT.

With regard to this clone: At the DNA level, this CDR3 is encoded by other sequences in the same sample as well. The chain links TRBV5-1 to TRBJ2-5, with D uncertain. The CDR3 is 11 residues long. CDR1 SGHRS and CDR2 YFSETQ come from the germline V gene. Trimming pared 0 bases from V and 5 bases from J, leaving 2 bases between. The CDR3 nucleotides are TGCGCCAGCAGCTTGGAGGAGACCCAGTACTTC. This translates into CASSLEETQYF.

The rearrangement uses TRBV11-3 and TRBJ2-1; D is possibly TRBD2 (6 bases). Trimming left V 3 bases short and J 1 base short, with 13 bases between. This CDR3 region has 16 residues. In germline, CDR1 is SGHNT, CDR2 YENEEA. The CDR3 is CASSFLSGASYNEQFF. DNA for the CDR3: TGTGCCAGCAGCTTCCTTAGCGGTGCATCCTACAATGAGCAGTTCTTC.

CDR3 amino acids: CASSSLGGRAGELFF. Here the CDR3 DNA reads TGTGCCAGCAGCTCCCTAGGGGGAAGGGCCGGGGAGCTGTTTTTT. The chain links TRBV7-2 to TRBJ2-2; TRBD1 is a possible D gene (6 bases). CDR3 length: 15 amino acids. Germline V CDR1 and CDR2: SGHTA, FQGNSA. V was pared by 4 bases and J by 6 bases, with 15 bases between. Together with reference TRBV7-2 and TRBJ2-2, the CDR3 gives the full variable domain: GAGVSQSPSNKVTEKGKDVELRCDPISGHTALYWYRQSLGQGLEFLIYFQGNSAPDKSGLPSDRFSAERTGGSVSTLTIQRTQQEDSAVYLCASSSLGGRAGELFFGEGSRLTVL.

The chain uses TRBV3-1 (or the pseudogene TRBV3-2) and TRBJ1-3, with D possibly TRBD1 on 5 matching bases. Trimming pared 3 bases from V and 4 bases from J, leaving 10 bases between. This CDR3 has 14 amino acids. Germline V gives CDR1 LGHDT, CDR2 YNNKEL (reference sequence). The CDR3 nucleotides read TGTGCCAGCAGCCAGACAGTAGGGGGAAACACCATATATTTT. As protein: CASSQTVGGNTIYF.

This chain links TRBV7-9 with TRBJ2-7; a possible D gene is TRBD1 (6 bases). Germline loops: CDR1 SEHNR, CDR2 FQNEAQ (reference sequence). The V and J ends lost 4 bases and 5 bases respectively, with 12 bases between them. The CDR3 is made up of 13 amino acids. In nucleotides, the CDR3 is TGTGCCAGCAGCTACCGGGACATCCACGAGCAGTACTTC. This translates into CASSYRDIHEQYF. The whole variable domain, filled in from reference TRBV7-9 and TRBJ2-7, reads DTGVSQNPRHKITKRGQNVTFRCDPISEHNRLYWYRQTLGQGPEFLTYFQNEAQLEKSRLLSDRFSAERPKGSFSTLEIQRTEQGDSAMYLCASSYRDIHEQYFGPGTRLTVT.

The V gene is TRBV7-9, the J gene TRBJ2-5; no clear D. Trimming left V 3 bases short and J 5 bases short, with 13 bases between. This CDR3 comprises 14 residues. From germline, CDR1 is SEHNR and CDR2 FQNEAQ (reference sequence). CDR3 in DNA: TGTGCCAGCAGCTTCGGCCTGACGCGGGAGACCCAGTACTTC. It specifies CASSFGLTRETQYF.

This rearrangement joins TRBV6-2 or TRBV6-3 to TRBJ1-2; D is unclear. The germline V gene has CDR1 MNHEY and CDR2 SVGEGT. Trimming shortened V by 5 bases and J by 4 bases, and 11 bases separated the two germline ends. The CDR3 spans 13 residues. For the CDR3, the DNA is TGTGCCAGCAGTGGCGCGGCCCCCTATGGCTACACCTTC. Amino acid sequence: CASSGAAPYGYTF.

The chain combines TRBV19 with TRBJ1-1; D unclear. Trimming took 5 bases from V and 4 from J, leaving 14 bases between them. This CDR3 region has 14 residues. CDR1 and CDR2 (germline): LNHDA, SQIVND (reference sequence). The CDR3 region is CASSRTTESTEAFF. The CDR3 DNA follows: TGTGCCAGTAGTCGAACCACGGAGAGCACTGAAGCTTTCTTT.

V and J are TRBV3-1 (or the pseudogene TRBV3-2) and TRBJ2-7; D remains unclear. Germline CDR1 LGHDT, CDR2 YNNKEL (reference sequence). V lost 0 bases and J 3 bases, leaving 12 bases between the germline ends. The CDR3 consists of 15 residues. The CDR3 DNA reads TGTGCCAGCAGCCAAGATTTTGCTACGGGCTACGAGCAGTACTTC. Residues: CASSQDFATGYEQYF.

This clone occurred once. CDR3 protein: CASSLGAGGFYEQYF. CDR3 bases: TGTGCCAGCAGCTTAGGAGCGGGGGGGTTCTACGAGCAGTACTTC. This chain uses TRBV7-6 with TRBJ2-7; TRBD2 aligns across 10 bases. V gave up 1 base and J gave up 3 bases; unmatched junction bases: 3. The CDR3 is 15 amino acids. Germline CDR1 reads SGHVS; CDR2 reads FNYEAQ.

In this sample, this clone turned up once. The chain uses TRBV19 and TRBJ1-4, with D possibly being TRBD1 (6 bases). Trimming took 6 bases from V and 4 from J, leaving 15 bases between them. Germline V gene data show CDR1 as LNHDA and CDR2 as SQIVND (reference sequence). This CDR3 has 15 amino acids. The CDR3 DNA reads as TGTGCCAGTAGGACTCCAGGGGCCAATAATGAAAAACTGTTTTTT. This translates into CASRTPGANNEKLFF.

The CDR3 nucleotides are TGTGCCAGTAGTTTGGGGTTATTTACAATCGAGCAGTTCTTC. This translates into CASSLGLFTIEQFF. The J gene is TRBJ2-1, the V gene TRBV19; no definite D call. The germline V gene encodes CDR1 LNHDA and CDR2 SQIVND (reference sequence). V shed 5 bases and J shed 10 bases, with 18 bases lying between them. The CDR3 is made up of 14 amino acids.

The chain couples TRBV5-1 to TRBJ1-2; a possible D gene is TRBD1 (6 bases). Trimming took off 5 bases at V and 1 base at J, with 12 bases between the two ends. Looked up from germline, CDR1 is SGHRS and CDR2 is YFSETQ. The CDR3 sequence is 14 residues long. The CDR3 region has the DNA TGCGCCAGCAGTTTAGACAGGATTAACTATGGCTACACCTTC. Its translation is CASSLDRINYGYTF.

The genes are TRBV30 and TRBJ2-6; tentatively, D is TRBD1 (5 bases). Looked up from germline, CDR1 is GTSNPN and CDR2 is SVGIG (reference sequence). The CDR3 has 13 residues. V dropped 4 bases and J dropped 2 bases, with 6 bases sitting between them. CDR3 sequence (DNA): TGTGCCTGGACCAGGGCTGGGGCCAACGTCCTGACTTTC. It yields the protein CAWTRAGANVLTF.

The chain carries TRBV7-3 and TRBJ2-2, with 9 nucleotides matching TRBD2. After removal of 5 bases from V and 3 bases from J, the junction contained 4 bases not matched to a gene. Germline CDR1 and CDR2: SGHTA and FQGTGA. The CDR3 totals 15 residues. CDR3 region: CASSRTSAHTGELFF. DNA of the CDR3: TGTGCCAGCAGCCGGACTAGCGCGCACACCGGGGAGCTGTTTTTT.

In nucleotides, the CDR3 is TGTGCCAGCAGCGATTCGGATTCACCCCTCCACTTT. It specifies CASSDSDSPLHF. The rearrangement joins TRBV7-2 to TRBJ1-6; unclear D gene. V was trimmed by 5 bases and J by 8 bases, leaving 7 bases between them. CDR3 length equals 12 residues. CDR1 is SGHTA, CDR2 FQGNSA, per germline. The variable domain in full, with the rest retrieved from reference TRBV7-2 and TRBJ1-6, is GAGVSQSPSNKVTEKGKDVELRCDPISGHTALYWYRQSLGQGLEFLIYFQGNSAPDKSGLPSDRFSAERTGGSVSTLTIQRTQQEDSAVYLCASSDSDSPLHFGNGTRLTVT.

This clone was recorded only once. V and J are TRBV4-1 and TRBJ1-6; D is uncertain. Trimming took 1 base from V and 0 from J, leaving 13 bases between them. The CDR3 extends over 18 amino acids. Germline V gene data show CDR1 as MGHRA and CDR2 as YSYEKL. In nucleotides, the CDR3 is TGCGCCAGCAGCCAAGGTGGCGGCGGTAGCTCCTATAATTCACCCCTCCACTTT. Translation gives CASSQGGGGSSYNSPLHF.

This rearrangement joins TRBV4-3 to TRBJ1-5, with D hard to call. Germline V lookup: CDR1 LGHNA, CDR2 YSLEER. Trimming pared 3 bases from V and 4 bases from J, leaving 16 bases between. CDR3 length equals 16 residues. CDR3 nucleotides: TGCGCCAGCAGCCAGAACCGGGGTCAGGTTAATCAGCCCCAGCATTTT. This encodes CASSQNRGQVNQPQHF.

The chain combines TRBV16 with TRBJ1-1, with 7 nucleotides matching TRBD1. Germline V gene data show CDR1 as KGHSY and CDR2 as FQNENV. The V and J ends lost 0 bases and 5 bases, in that order; junction bases with no gene match: 12. The CDR3 contains 17 residues. The CDR3: CASSQSGQAIGGTEAFF. As DNA, the CDR3 is TGTGCCAGCAGCCAATCAGGACAGGCTATAGGTGGAACTGAAGCTTTCTTT.

The V and J genes are TRBV27 and TRBJ1-1; perhaps TRBD1 as D (5 bases). V lost 5 bases, J lost 0 bases, and 22 bases lay in between. Looked up from germline, CDR1 is MNHEY and CDR2 is SMNVEV (reference sequence). This CDR3 region has 18 residues. The CDR3 region is CASSGEGRWGLVNTEAFF. DNA of the CDR3: TGTGCCAGCAGTGGAGAGGGGAGGTGGGGTCTCGTGAACACTGAAGCTTTCTTT.

The chain uses TRBV6-5 and TRBJ1-1, with D perhaps matching TRBD1 (6 bases). The CDR3 totals 12 residues. V was shortened by 4 bases and J by 6 bases, with 9 bases between the two germline ends. Germline V CDR1 and CDR2: MNHEY, SVGAGI. CDR3 bases: TGTGCCAGCAGTTCGGACAGCGCTGAAGCTTTCTTT. Translation: CASSSDSAEAFF.

The chain carries TRBV6-5 and TRBJ2-1; D ambiguous. Looked up from germline, CDR1 is MNHEY and CDR2 is SVGAGI. This CDR3 spans 10 amino acids. Trimming removed 9 bases at V and 9 bases at J, with 9 bases between. CDR3 DNA sequence: TGTGCCAGTGGATCCGTTGAGCAGTTCTTC. This gives the protein CASGSVEQFF.

The chain recombines TRBV5-8 with TRBJ2-1; 7 nucleotides align to TRBD1. Germline V gene sequence: CDR1 SGHTS, CDR2 YDEGEE. Losses at the gene ends were 1 base for V and 0 bases for J; bases not matched to a gene: 10. This CDR3 has 18 residues. The CDR3 here is CASSLRGRQENSYNEQFF. The CDR3 region has the DNA TGTGCCAGCAGCTTGAGGGGGCGTCAAGAAAACTCCTACAATGAGCAGTTCTTC.

The V gene is TRBV20-1, the J gene TRBJ2-1; 11 bases map to TRBD2. The CDR3 consists of 16 residues. Germline CDR1 is DFQATT and CDR2 is SNEGSKA (reference sequence). The V gene end was trimmed by 3 bases and the J gene end by 3 bases; junction bases not matched to a gene: 7. The CDR3 DNA follows: TGCAGTGCTAGTCCTTGGACTAGCGGGCTCTACAATGAGCAGTTCTTC. As protein: CSASPWTSGLYNEQFF.

V and J are TRBV5-1 and TRBJ1-1; 8 bases agree with TRBD1. This CDR3 has 12 residues. Germline trimming cut 4 bases from V and 8 bases from J; bases unmatched to any gene: 4. The germline gives CDR1 SGHRS, CDR2 YFSETQ. In DNA form, the CDR3 reads TGCGCCAGCAGCCAAGGACAGGGAGAAGCTTTCTTT. Translation: CASSQGQGEAFF.